This TCR beta chain emerged from a study of CD8+ T cells in alopecia areata. The ends lost 4 bases at V and 5 bases at J; junction bases unmatched: 6. The V gene's germline CDR1 is SGHAT and CDR2 FQNNGV. CDR3 size: 14 residues. The sample's treatment: oral pan-JAK inhibitor, 5-10 mg twice daily. In each case, RNA was isolated and then reverse transcribed into cDNA as the sequencing template. Sequencing used immunoSEQ multiplex PCR; TCRdb keeps in-frame clones, though not all of them. The top ten clones hold roughly 1.8% of a sample with 270,000 or so clones, 55% to 75% of them seen once. The input for sequencing was CD4+ T cells sorted from blood, taken at week 24, from a patient treated with tofacitinib. This clonotype originated in a human donor with alopecia areata. The chain joins TRBV11-2 to TRBJ1-1, with 8 bases identical to TRBD1. This CDR3 is CASSSQGAYTEAFF. CDR3 sequence (DNA): TGTGCCAGCAGCTCCCAGGGGGCGTATACTGAAGCTTTCTTT. Full variable domain (outside the CDR3, taken from reference TRBV11-2 and TRBJ1-1): EAGVAQSPRYKIIEKRQSVAFWCNPISGHATLYWYQQILGQGPKLLIQFQNNGVVDDSQLPKDRFSAERLKGVDSTLKIQPAKLEDSAVYLCASSSQGAYTEAFFGQGTRLTVV.